This T cell receptor beta chain was identified during a study of T-cell memory formation after mild COVID-19. Study-level background: The two donors had largely donor-specific TCR clusters. Regarding the study as a whole: There was a balanced CD4/CD8 profile in clones contracting day 15 to 85, and later expanders leaned CD4+.

The TCR alpha and TCR beta cDNA libraries, bearing sample barcodes and UMIs, were generated by 5'RACE using constant-segment primers. A single record per CDR3 protein comes from TCRdb applying MiXCR to the 5' RACE reads. The data show about 100,000 distinct CDR3 sequences, around 10% seen once. This CDR3 has 14 amino acids. CDR1 DFQATT and CDR2 SNEGSKA come from the germline V gene (reference sequence). Germline trimming cut 4 bases from V and 0 bases from J; bases unmatched to any gene: 6. As for this clonotype: Its specificity is unknown.

Sequences were obtained from PBMCs or a T cell subset sorted from them (not recorded which). The TCR was taken from a man between 18 and 29 years old who had mild COVID-19 (a few samples of this study predate the infection). Cell type and time point are not known. The chain uses TRBV20-1 and TRBJ2-7; 7 nucleotides align to TRBD2. The DNA for the CDR3 is TGCAGTGCTACGGGGGGTAGCAACTCCTACGAGCAGTACTTC. Translating gives CSATGGSNSYEQYF.